Presented here are 14 T cell receptor beta chains from one specimen sequenced in a study of T cell changes during pregnancy in multiple sclerosis. Data came from immunoSEQ multiplex PCR; TCRdb stores just in-frame clones and leaves some out. This repertoire shows 40,000 to 45,000 clones, approximately 94% found once; its top ten account for 1.5% to 2%. Sequences were derived from peripheral blood, sampled in the third trimester of pregnancy. The origin of the receptors is a female donor with multiple sclerosis, enrolled in a pregnancy study.

The chain uses TRBV21-1 and TRBJ2-4; the D call of TRBD2 is as the table states it, not checked on the DNA. TRBV21-1 is a recognized pseudogene. The CDR3 contains 23 residues. The CDR3 here is CASSSQRWTSGRVFYVAKNIQYF. The CDR3 DNA reads TGTGCCAGCAGCTCCCAGCGGTGGACTAGCGGGAGGGTGTTTTACGTGGCCAAAAACATTCAGTACTTC.

The count of this clone is one. This rearrangement joins TRBV6-5 to TRBJ2-1, with 8 bases fitting TRBD1. This CDR3 has 14 amino acids. CDR1 MNHEY and CDR2 SVGAGI come from the germline V gene. The J segment lost 5 bases and the V segment lost 5 bases, leaving 5 bases of the junction unmatched. The DNA of the CDR3 is TGTGCCAGCAGTCCCTGGACAGGGAACAATGAGCAGTTCTTC. It encodes CASSPWTGNNEQFF.

The chain is built from TRBV7-9 and TRBJ2-1; TRBD1 aligns across 7 bases. Germline CDR1 is SEHNR and CDR2 is FQNEAQ (reference sequence). CDR3 length: 11 amino acids. V was clipped by 1 base and J by 13 bases; unmatched bases: 1. Here the CDR3 reads CASSLGQGQFF. In DNA, the CDR3 is TGTGCCAGCAGCTTAGGACAGGGTCAGTTCTTC. The variable domain in full, completed from reference TRBV7-9 and TRBJ2-1, reads DTGVSQNPRHKITKRGQNVTFRCDPISEHNRLYWYRQTLGQGPEFLTYFQNEAQLEKSRLLSDRFSAERPKGSFSTLEIQRTEQGDSAMYLCASSLGQGQFFGPGTRLTVL.

The chain combines TRBV5-1 with TRBJ2-3; D possibly corresponds to TRBD1 (5 bases). The V gene lost 4 bases and the J gene lost 2 bases, with 14 bases spanning the gap. The CDR3 covers 15 residues. The germline gives CDR1 SGHRS, CDR2 YFSETQ. CDR3 DNA: TGCGCCAGCAGCAACATTCTGACAGCCACAGATACGCAGTATTTT. Translated: CASSNILTATDTQYF.

The chain uses TRBV5-1 and TRBJ2-2, with 14 bases that match TRBD2. V gave up 3 bases and J gave up 5 bases; unmatched junction bases: 6. Germline V gene sequence: CDR1 SGHRS, CDR2 YFSETQ. The CDR3 runs 17 residues. The CDR3 here is CASSSTSGGAGTGELFF. CDR3 coding DNA: TGCGCCAGCAGCTCGACTAGCGGGGGGGCCGGAACCGGGGAGCTGTTTTTT. Using reference TRBV5-1 and TRBJ2-2 for the parts outside the CDR3, the full variable domain is KAGVTQTPRYLIKTRGQQVTLSCSPISGHRSVSWYQQTPGQGLQFLFEYFSETQRNKGNFPGRFSGRQFSNSRSEMNVSTLELGDSALYLCASSSTSGGAGTGELFFGEGSRLTVL.

V usage is TRBV7-2 and J usage is TRBJ2-7, with 7 bases matching TRBD2. The J segment lost 5 bases and the V segment lost 5 bases, leaving 12 bases of the junction unmatched. Per germline, CDR1 SGHTA and CDR2 FQGNSA. The CDR3 covers 15 residues. CDR3 nucleotides: TGTGCCAGCAGCCCCCTAGCGGTCGCCGGCAACGAGCAGTACTTC. Protein sequence: CASSPLAVAGNEQYF.

This chain links TRBV15 with TRBJ1-1; 9 nucleotides match TRBD1. This CDR3 contains 14 residues. The trim removed 0 bases at V and 10 bases at J, leaving 6 bases unmatched. Germline values: CDR1 LNHNV, CDR2 YYDKDF (reference sequence). The DNA for the CDR3 is TGTGCCACCAGCAGAGATATATGGGGACAGGGAGCTTTCTTT. Protein sequence: CATSRDIWGQGAFF.

The CDR3 DNA reads TGTGCCAGCAGTTCCCTCGGACGGGGTTACGAGCAGTACTTC. This translates into CASSSLGRGYEQYF. V and J are TRBV28 and TRBJ2-7; TRBD2 is a possible D gene (5 bases). Per the germline V gene, CDR1 is MDHEN and CDR2 is SYDVKM. The CDR3 covers 14 residues. V dropped 4 bases and J dropped 4 bases, with 14 bases sitting between them.

The genes are TRBV6-1 and TRBJ1-5, with 7 bases matching TRBD1. V lost 7 bases to trimming and J lost 3 bases; unmatched junction nucleotides: 9. The CDR3 covers 15 residues. Germline V gives CDR1 MNHNS, CDR2 SASEGT. As DNA, the CDR3 is TGTGCCAGCATCATACAGGGGACTTCCAATCAGCCCCAGCATTTT. It yields the protein CASIIQGTSNQPQHF.

Notes on this clone: The germline gene is not matched at one end of the junction; a read error may be the cause. This chain links TRBV27 with TRBJ2-1; D call uncertain. The CDR3 contains 12 residues. Per germline, CDR1 MNHEY and CDR2 SMNVEV (reference sequence). CDR3 coding DNA: TGTGCCAGCAGTGTATCCGGAGATGAGCAGTTCTTC. Amino acid sequence: CASSVSGDEQFF.

The V gene is TRBV7-6, the J gene TRBJ2-1; 7 positions match TRBD1. The V and J ends lost 5 bases and 8 bases, in that order; junction bases with no gene match: 9. Germline values: CDR1 SGHVS, CDR2 FNYEAQ. The CDR3 spans 14 residues. The CDR3 is CASSDPTGFDEQFF. The CDR3 DNA is TGTGCCAGCAGCGACCCGACAGGGTTCGATGAGCAGTTCTTC.

This chain joins TRBV20-1 and TRBJ2-7; D gene unclear. The CDR3 sequence is 11 residues long. V lost 6 bases and J lost 5, with 11 bases in between. Germline V gene data show CDR1 as DFQATT and CDR2 as SNEGSKA (reference sequence). In nucleotides, the CDR3 is TGCAGTGCCCTGATCCGGGACGAGCAGTACTTC. This encodes CSALIRDEQYF.

V and J are TRBV11-3 and TRBJ2-1; TRBD2 is a possible D gene (6 bases). CDR1 is SGHNT, CDR2 YENEEA, per germline. Trimming removed 1 base from V and 5 bases from J, with 12 bases in between. The CDR3 extends over 15 amino acids. The DNA for the CDR3 is TGTGCCAGCAGCTTAGGAACGGGAGAGAACAATGAGCAGTTCTTC. This sequence encodes CASSLGTGENNEQFF.

The CDR3 spells CASSTPPGGSPTSTQYF. CDR3 coding DNA: TGTGCCAGCAGTACTCCTCCAGGGGGGTCCCCGACTTCTACCCAGTACTTC. The chain links TRBV2 to TRBJ2-5, with TRBD1 as a possible D gene (7 bases). The CDR3 spans 17 residues. Per the germline V gene, CDR1 is SNHLY and CDR2 is FYNNEI. V lost 5 bases and J 8 bases, leaving 27 bases between the germline ends. The full variable domain, rest sourced from reference TRBV2 and TRBJ2-5, is EPEVTQTPSHQVTQMGQEVILRCVPISNHLYFYWYRQILGQKVEFLVSFYNNEISEKSEIFDDQFSVERPDGSNFTLKIRSTKLEDSAMYFCASSTPPGGSPTSTQYFGPGTRLLVL.